Shown below are 13 T cell receptor beta chains from a single sample sequenced in a study of glioma-infiltrating T cells (dated by TCRdb to about 2016). The reads were generated on an Illumina MiSeq. The iRepertoire nested amplicon-rescue multiplex PCR (arm-PCR) platform was used to amplify TCR alpha and beta CDR3 regions from RNA. TCRdb redid the processing of the public reads, applying fastp at Q25 and MiXCR, and retained in-frame beta chains. When rows share a CDR3 protein, they turn into one entry using the most common DNA and genes. A total of tens of thousands of distinct CDR3 sequences appear in this sample, 35% to 45% of them only once. The ten largest account for more than 30% of the sample. The sequencing sample was made of glioma tissue, nonneoplastic brain tissue, or PBMCs (not recorded which). The receptors shown here come from a human donor with low-grade glioma or glioblastoma, undergoing nonglioma brain surgery, or in good health (not recorded which).

There are many counts of this clonotype. The chain recombines TRBV19 with TRBJ1-5; D gene uncertain. V was pared by 7 bases and J by 3 bases, with 16 bases between. Germline-derived CDR1 and CDR2 are LNHDA and SQIVND (reference sequence). The CDR3 covers 15 residues. Written as DNA, the CDR3 is TGTGCCAGTAAAGTCGGGGTAGGAATCAATCAGCCCCAGCATTTT. Its protein is CASKVGVGINQPQHF.

The sample holds many counts of this clonotype. The chain employs TRBV7-2 and TRBJ1-6; 7 bases map to TRBD1. This CDR3 has 13 amino acids. Germline CDR1 is SGHTA and CDR2 is FQGNSA. V lost 5 bases and J lost 6; bases outside the gene matches: 1. CDR3 in DNA: TGTGCCAGCAGCACAGGGGTTAATTCACCCCTCCACTTT. Translated, it gives CASSTGVNSPLHF.

This clonotype occurred many times. This CDR3 reads CASSHRGRGVSYNEQFF. The CDR3 coding sequence is TGTGCCAGCAGCCACAGGGGTCGTGGTGTTTCCTACAATGAGCAGTTCTTC. The genes are TRBV3-1 and TRBJ2-1; TRBD1 might be the D (6 bases). The CDR3 is 17 amino acids. The germline V and J ends were trimmed by 3 bases and 1 base, with 16 bases remaining between them. Germline V CDR1 and CDR2: LGHDT, YNNKEL (reference sequence).

This clonotype was seen repeatedly, ten times or more. The chain couples TRBV7-3 to TRBJ2-5; the match to TRBD2 covers 10 bases. Germline CDR1 and CDR2: SGHTA and FQGTGA. The CDR3 totals 15 residues. CDR3 sequence: CAGPRRLAGGETQYF. The DNA for the CDR3 is TGTGCGGGCCCGCGGCGACTAGCGGGTGGAGAGACCCAGTACTTC.

About this clonotype: Given a much more abundant clone one base away, this may be a read error. V gene TRBV27 combines with J gene TRBJ2-1, with D tentatively TRBD1 (6 bases). V was pared by 8 bases and J by 7 bases, with 18 bases between. CDR1 and CDR2 (germline): MNHEY, SMNVEV (reference sequence). CDR3 length: 14 amino acids. DNA for the CDR3: TGTGCCAGCGGTACCGGGACAATGAGGAATGAGCAGTTCTTC. Protein product: CASGTGTMRNEQFF.

This clonotype has ten or more counts. V and J are TRBV6-1 and TRBJ2-7; D is unresolved. The CDR3 runs to 15 residues. Germline lookup yields CDR1 MNHNS and CDR2 SASEGT. Trimming left V 5 bases short and J 4 bases short, with 18 bases between. The CDR3 DNA reads as TGTGCCAGCAGTCCCTTTGGAGAGCTTGGGTACGAGCAGTACTTC. It codes for CASSPFGELGYEQYF.

This clonotype showed up many times. The gene calls are TRBV10-3 and TRBJ2-1; 7 bases map to TRBD2. CDR3 size: 13 residues. The germline V gene has CDR1 ENHRY and CDR2 SYGVKD. Trimming took 7 bases from V and 4 from J; bases not matched to a gene: 4. The CDR3 DNA is TGTGCCATCAAGAGAGCGGGGTACAATGAGCAGTTCTTC. Protein sequence: CAIKRAGYNEQFF.

The chain carries TRBV28 and TRBJ2-5, with a weak D call TRBD1 (8 bases). V was pared by 5 bases and J by 5 bases, with 21 bases between. The CDR3 is 16 residues long. Germline V gene data show CDR1 as MDHEN and CDR2 as SYDVKM. The CDR3 loop is CASSPISDREGETQYF. For the CDR3, the DNA is TGTGCCAGCAGTCCCATATCGGACAGGGAGGGGGAGACCCAGTACTTC.

Worth noting for this clonotype: Given a much more abundant clone one base away, this may be a read error. This rearrangement joins TRBV7-9 to TRBJ2-7, with D perhaps TRBD2 (6 bases). Germline CDR1 SEHNR, CDR2 FQNEAQ (reference sequence). The CDR3 extends over 15 amino acids. In DNA, the CDR3 is TGTGCCAGCAGCCCCCAAGCGGGCATCTCCTACGAGCGGTACTTC. It is translated as CASSPQAGISYERYF.

The chain employs TRBV27 and TRBJ2-3; a weak D match, TRBD2 (5 bases). V was cut by 5 bases and J by 12 bases, with 15 bases left in between. CDR3 size: 12 residues. The germline gives CDR1 MNHEY, CDR2 SMNVEV (reference sequence). In DNA form, the CDR3 reads TGTGCCAGCAGTCCACATGGGAGAACTCAGTATTTT. This sequence encodes CASSPHGRTQYF.

With regard to this clonotype: An end of the junction differs from the germline gene, which may be a read error. The chain combines TRBV15 with TRBJ1-1; perhaps TRBD1 as D (5 bases). The CDR3 is made up of 14 amino acids. Per the germline V gene, CDR1 is LNHNV and CDR2 is YYDKDF (reference sequence). The CDR3 DNA is TGTGCCACCTGCAGGACACTAGAGAACACTGAAGCTTTCTTT. This encodes CATCRTLENTEAFF.

This chain uses TRBV20-1 with TRBJ2-5; TRBD2 matches at 7 bases. The ends lost 4 bases at V and 2 bases at J; junction bases unmatched: 16. Germline CDR1 and CDR2: DFQATT and SNEGSKA (reference sequence). This CDR3 has 17 amino acids. The CDR3 DNA is TGCAGTGCTACCAGGACTAGGCAGTTCCCAAGTCAAGAGACCCAGTACTTC. Protein sequence: CSATRTRQFPSQETQYF.

This chain uses TRBV28 with TRBJ1-2, with D maybe TRBD1 (5 bases). Germline lookup yields CDR1 MDHEN and CDR2 SYDVKM. V was trimmed by 8 bases and J by 4 bases, leaving 23 bases between them. CDR3 length: 16 residues. CDR3 residues: CASQMTGGGRSYGYTF. In DNA, the CDR3 is TGTGCCAGCCAAATGACCGGGGGAGGCAGGTCCTATGGCTACACCTTC.